The clone carrying this T cell receptor beta chain was seen a handful of times. This sample stems from a study of beta chain features in type 1 diabetes. Across the study: Taken together, all samples contributed some 100 million examined sorted cells.

Of the isolated RNA, all was reverse transcribed, and so the sequenced material was expressed TCRB transcripts. Approximately 4 million reads was the average for naive, central memory and regulatory T cell samples. This table comes from immunoSEQ multiplex PCR, and its TCRdb copy is limited to in-frame clones, with some not included. The table has just over 150,000 clones, over 8.5% seen once; the top ten hold roughly 1.9%. J lost 2 bases, V lost 5 bases, and 10 bases had no gene match. This CDR3 region has 16 residues. Germline loops: CDR1 SGHTA, CDR2 FQGNSA. This receptor was identified in a man aged 18 to 29 in good health. Sequenced material: central memory CD4+ T cells from blood. The chain employs TRBV7-2 and TRBJ2-7; TRBD2 aligns across 9 bases. CDR3 sequence: CASSPQNSGGPYEQYF. The CDR3 nucleotides are TGTGCCAGCAGCCCCCAGAATAGCGGGGGTCCCTACGAGCAGTACTTC.